This TCR beta chain appears in the sequencing data of a study of Ad26.COV2.S vaccination and SARS-CoV-2 variants. Overall study: Ad26.COV2.S arm of COV1001 included the donor.

Study-wide results and limits: Assessments of TCR breadth and depth may have underestimated the total T cell responses. Spike-specific TCR breadth in vaccine recipients exceeded that seen in placebo recipients.

Treatment specified: around 19 received Ad26.COV2.S at low or high dose, single or two shots; roughly five received placebo; per-sample allocation not given. Sampling occurred on day 63 after the first vaccine or placebo injection. The vaccine delivered Wuhan-strain SARS-CoV-2 spike through an Ad26 vector. Clones were read by immunoSEQ multiplex PCR, and TCRdb kept only the in-frame ones, dropping some. Of 350,000 to 500,000 clones in the sample, roughly 90% are singletons; the top ten hold 3.6%. In the case of this clone: The antigen is not known.

Sequenced material: peripheral blood, taken in a trial of Ad26.COV2.S vaccine versus placebo. This receptor was identified in a person aged 18-65 years who received the Ad26.COV2.S COVID-19 vaccine or a placebo.

The CDR3 DNA reads TGTGCCAGCAGTTACTCCGGGACTTTAAACACCGGGGAGCTGTTTTTT. It is translated as CASSYSGTLNTGELFF. The V gene is TRBV6-5, the J gene TRBJ2-2, with D tentatively TRBD2 (6 bases). The CDR3 spans 16 residues. Germline CDR1 and CDR2: MNHEY and SVGAGI. Trimming removed 0 bases at V and 2 bases at J, with 10 bases between.